This T cell receptor beta chain came from a study of blood T cell repertoires in COVID-19. Study context: Italy, Spain and the United States were the sources of the convalescent and acute COVID-19 samples.

With V trimmed by 5 bases and J by 9 bases, 16 bases remained unmatched. Germline V lookup: CDR1 MNHEY, CDR2 SMNVEV (reference sequence). The CDR3 has 17 amino acids. Sequenced by immunoSEQ multiplex PCR; TCRdb stores in-frame clones only, minus some. The sample lists under 250,000 clones, roughly 82% occurring once. This clonotype was sampled from a woman between 65 and 79 years old with acute or convalescent COVID-19. Material for sequencing was peripheral blood. The chain links TRBV27 to TRBJ1-6; 7 nucleotides match TRBD1. CDR3 loop: CASSPISSTGYFSPLHF. The CDR3 region has the DNA TGTGCCAGCAGTCCCATTTCCTCGACAGGGTATTTTTCACCCCTCCACTTT.